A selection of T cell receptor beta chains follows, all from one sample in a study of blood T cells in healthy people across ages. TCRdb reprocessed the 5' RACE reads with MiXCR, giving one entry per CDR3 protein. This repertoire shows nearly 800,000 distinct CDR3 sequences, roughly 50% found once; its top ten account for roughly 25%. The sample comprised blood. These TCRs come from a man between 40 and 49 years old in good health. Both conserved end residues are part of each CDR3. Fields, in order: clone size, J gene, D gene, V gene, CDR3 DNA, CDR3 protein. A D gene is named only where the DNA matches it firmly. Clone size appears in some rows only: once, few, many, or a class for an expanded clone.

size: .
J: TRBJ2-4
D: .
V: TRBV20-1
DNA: TGCAGTGCTAGAGATTATCAAGCCAAAAACATTCAGTACTTC
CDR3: CSARDYQAKNIQYF

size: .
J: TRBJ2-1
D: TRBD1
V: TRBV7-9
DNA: TGTGCCAGCAGCTCTCTAACAGGGGAGTGGAGTTCCTACAATGAGCAGTTCTTC
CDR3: CASSSLTGEWSSYNEQFF

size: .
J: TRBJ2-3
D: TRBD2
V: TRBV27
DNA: TGTGCCAGCAGTTCCAGACTAGCCTACACAGATACGCAGTATTTT
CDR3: CASSSRLAYTDTQYF

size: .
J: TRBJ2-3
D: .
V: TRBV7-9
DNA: TGTGCCAGCAGCGTCCAGGTAGCCGCAGATACGCAGTATTTT
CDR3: CASSVQVAADTQYF

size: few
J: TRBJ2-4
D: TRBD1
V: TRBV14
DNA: TGTGCCAGCAGCCTTACGGGGGGACAGGGAGACATTCAGTACTTC
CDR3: CASSLTGGQGDIQYF

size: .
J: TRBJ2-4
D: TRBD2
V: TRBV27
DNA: TGTGCCAGCAGTTGGGCTAGCGGGGACATTCAGTACTTC
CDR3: CASSWASGDIQYF

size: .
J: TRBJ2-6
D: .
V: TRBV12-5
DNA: TGTGCTAGTGGGGGTGAAGGCTCTGGGGCCAACGTCCTGACTTTC
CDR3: CASGGEGSGANVLTF

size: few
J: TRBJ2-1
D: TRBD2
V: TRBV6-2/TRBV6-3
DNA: TGTGCCAGCAGACCCCATACTAGCGGGATAGGTGAGCAGTTCTTC
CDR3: CASRPHTSGIGEQFF

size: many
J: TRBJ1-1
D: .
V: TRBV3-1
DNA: TGTGCCAGCAGCCCGGGAGTAAACACTGAAGCTTTCTTT
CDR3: CASSPGVNTEAFF

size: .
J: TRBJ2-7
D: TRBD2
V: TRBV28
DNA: TGTGCCTCCTCCCCTAGCGGGAGGGACGAGCAGTACTTC
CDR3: CASSPSGRDEQYF

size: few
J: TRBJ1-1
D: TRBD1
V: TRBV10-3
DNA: TGTGCCATCAGTGAGTCGAGGGACAGGCCCACTGAAGCTTTCTTT
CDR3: CAISESRDRPTEAFF

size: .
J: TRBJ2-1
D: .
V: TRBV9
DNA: TGTGCCAGCAGCCCTCGCGGACGGGCCGGCGATGAGCAGTTCTTC
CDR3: CASSPRGRAGDEQFF

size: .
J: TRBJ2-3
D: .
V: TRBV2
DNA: TGTGCCAGCAGGGGGGGATACACAGATACGCAGTATTTT
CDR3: CASRGGYTDTQYF

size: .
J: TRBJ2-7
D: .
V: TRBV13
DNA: TGTGCCAGCAGCTTCTACTTATCCCCCTACGAGCAGTACTTC
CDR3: CASSFYLSPYEQYF

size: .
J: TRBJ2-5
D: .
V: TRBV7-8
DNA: TGTGCCAGCAGCGCCCAATACTCAGAGACCCAGTACTTC
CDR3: CASSAQYSETQYF

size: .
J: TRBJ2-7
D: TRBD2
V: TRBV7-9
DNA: TGTGCCAGCAGCGCAAGTAGGACTAGCGGGAGGGCCATAGGATCCTACGAGCAGTACTTC
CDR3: CASSASRTSGRAIGSYEQYF

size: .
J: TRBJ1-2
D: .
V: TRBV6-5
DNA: TGTGCCGGCAGTTACTGGCCGCTCGGGGGCGAATCGTGGGGCTACACCTTC
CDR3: CAGSYWPLGGESWGYTF

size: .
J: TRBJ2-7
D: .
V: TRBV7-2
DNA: TGTGCCAGCAGCTTAGGGACGCCAAGCTCCTACGAGCAGTACTTC
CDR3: CASSLGTPSSYEQYF

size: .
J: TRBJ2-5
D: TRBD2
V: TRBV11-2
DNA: TGTGCCAGCAGCCCCAGATTCGGCGGGGGTAAGGGGCGAAGAGAGACCCAGTACTTC
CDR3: CASSPRFGGGKGRRETQYF

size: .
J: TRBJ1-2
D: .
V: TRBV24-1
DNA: TGTGCCACCAGGGATTTCACAGGGTATGGCTACACCTTC
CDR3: CATRDFTGYGYTF

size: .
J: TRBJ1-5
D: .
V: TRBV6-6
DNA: TGTGCCAGCACCCAGTCTAGCAACCAGCCCCAGCATTTT
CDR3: CASTQSSNQPQHF

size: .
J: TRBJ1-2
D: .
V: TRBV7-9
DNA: TGTGCCAGCAGCGTAGACAGTCCCTATGGCTACACCTTC
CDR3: CASSVDSPYGYTF

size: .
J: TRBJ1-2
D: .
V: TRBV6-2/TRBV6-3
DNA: TGTGCCAGCAGTTACTCAGGGCCCTATGGCTACACCTTC
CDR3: CASSYSGPYGYTF

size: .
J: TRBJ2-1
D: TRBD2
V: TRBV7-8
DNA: TGTGCCAGCAGCTCTAGCGGGGGTTACGACAATGAGCAGTTATTC
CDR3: CASSSSGGYDNEQLF

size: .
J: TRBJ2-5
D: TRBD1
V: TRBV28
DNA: TGTGCCAGCAGTTATCCGGGACAGGGTGGAGAGACCCAGTACTTC
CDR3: CASSYPGQGGETQYF

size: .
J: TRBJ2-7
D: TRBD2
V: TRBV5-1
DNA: TGCGCCAGCAGCTTCGGACTAGCGGGAGGTGTGTCCTACGAGCAGTACTTC
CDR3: CASSFGLAGGVSYEQYF

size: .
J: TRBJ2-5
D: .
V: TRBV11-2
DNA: TGTGCCAGCAGCTTAGGGTACGGGACCCAGTACTTC
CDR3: CASSLGYGTQYF

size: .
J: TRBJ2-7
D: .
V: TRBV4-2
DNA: TGTGCCAGCAGCCAAGACAGGGCCTGCGAGCAGTACTTC
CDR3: CASSQDRACEQYF

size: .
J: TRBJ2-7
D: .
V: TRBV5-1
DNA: TGCGCCAGCAGCTTGGGGTTTGGTCAGGGTAGCTACGAGCAGTACTTC
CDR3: CASSLGFGQGSYEQYF

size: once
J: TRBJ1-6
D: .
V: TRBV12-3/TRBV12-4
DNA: TGTGCCAGCACACGGGGAGCTGAGAATTCACCCCTCCACTTT
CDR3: CASTRGAENSPLHF

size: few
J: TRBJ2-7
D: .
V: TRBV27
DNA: TGTGCCAGCGCATTTAGCGACGAGCAGTACTTC
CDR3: CASAFSDEQYF

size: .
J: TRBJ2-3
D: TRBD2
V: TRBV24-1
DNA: TGTGCCACCAGTGGACGAGCGGGAGGCACAGATACGCAGTATTTT
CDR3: CATSGRAGGTDTQYF

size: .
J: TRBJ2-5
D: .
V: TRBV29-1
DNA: TGCAGCGTGGATGCAACAGGGTCCTACAATGAGCAGTACTTC
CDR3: CSVDATGSYNEQYF

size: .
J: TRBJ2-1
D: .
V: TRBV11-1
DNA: TGTGCCAGCAGCCCTGGGGCAGCGGAGAGGAACAATGAGCAGTTCTTC
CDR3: CASSPGAAERNNEQFF

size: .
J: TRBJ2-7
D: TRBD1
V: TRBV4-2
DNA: TGTGCCAGCAGCCAAGCCTTGGACAGGGCATTCGAGCAGTACTTC
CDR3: CASSQALDRAFEQYF

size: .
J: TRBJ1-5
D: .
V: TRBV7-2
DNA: TGTGCCAGCAGCCCAGTGGGGGGGAACGACCAGCCCCAGCATTTT
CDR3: CASSPVGGNDQPQHF

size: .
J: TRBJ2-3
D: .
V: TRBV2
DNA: TGTGCCAGCAGTGTTGCGGTTAGCCCTCAAGATACGCAGTATTTT
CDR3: CASSVAVSPQDTQYF

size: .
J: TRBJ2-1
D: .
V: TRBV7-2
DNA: TGTGCCAGCAGTCAATTCGGAACCGGAGGGACCTACAATGAGCAGTTCTTC
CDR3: CASSQFGTGGTYNEQFF

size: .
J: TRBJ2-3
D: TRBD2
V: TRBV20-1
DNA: TGCAGTGCATATCCGGGACTAGCGGGAGAGGCGCAGTATTTT
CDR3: CSAYPGLAGEAQYF

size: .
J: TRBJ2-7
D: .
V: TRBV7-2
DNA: TGTGCCAGCAGTCGTAACGGGGGCATGGACGAGCAGTACTTC
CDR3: CASSRNGGMDEQYF

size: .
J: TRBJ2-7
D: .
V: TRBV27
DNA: TGTGCCAGCAGTCCCGGACTGACATCGTACGAGCAGTACTTC
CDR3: CASSPGLTSYEQYF

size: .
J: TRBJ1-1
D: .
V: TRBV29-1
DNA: TGCAGCGTTCTCCAGCCAAACACTGAAGCTTTCTTT
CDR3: CSVLQPNTEAFF

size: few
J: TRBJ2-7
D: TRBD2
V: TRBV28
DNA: TGTGCCAGCAAGCCTAGCGGGTACGAGCAGTACTTC
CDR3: CASKPSGYEQYF

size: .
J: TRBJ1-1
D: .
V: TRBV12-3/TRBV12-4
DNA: TGTGCCAGCAGTTTACTAACGGGGTATGCTTTCTTT
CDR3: CASSLLTGYAFF

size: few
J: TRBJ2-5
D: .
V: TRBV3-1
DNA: TGTGCCAGCAGCCAGGCTTCCTACCAAGAGACCCAGTACTTC
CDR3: CASSQASYQETQYF